This TCR beta chain was profiled in a study of response to subunit inactivated influenza vaccine. Findings and limits, study-wide: Each seasonal influenza vaccination recruits few new T cells, the authors suggested.

Germline V gives CDR1 SGHNT, CDR2 YYREEE (reference sequence). This CDR3 is 15 amino acids long. After removal of 3 bases from V and 0 bases from J, the junction contained 4 bases not matched to a gene. TCRdb re-called the RT-PCR reads with MiXCR, one entry per CDR3 protein. The repertoire holds more than 250,000 distinct CDR3 sequences, with 21% as singletons. A note on this clonotype: The antigen is unknown.

The sequence derives from a man between 50 and 70 years old who received an inactivated influenza vaccine. V and J are TRBV5-4 and TRBJ2-7; TRBD1 aligns across 9 bases. The source material was PBMCs from blood, sampled less than 22 months after vaccination. CDR3 amino acids: CASSSGGQGSYEQYF. The DNA for the CDR3 is TGTGCCAGCAGCTCTGGGGGACAGGGCTCCTACGAGCAGTACTTC.